This T cell receptor beta chain was retrieved from a study of shared clonotypes between healthy human individuals. Method: immunoSEQ multiplex PCR; TCRdb's copy keeps in-frame clones and lacks some. Of approximately 88,000 clones in the sample, almost 70% were seen once. Both CD45RO+ cells and CCR7-negative CD45RA+ TemRA cells were combined to make up CD8 memory. With 5 bases removed from V and 12 bases from J, the gap between germline ends came to 13 bases. This CDR3 contains 11 residues. Looked up from germline, CDR1 is SGHVS and CDR2 is FQNEAQ. The chain uses TRBV7-8 and TRBJ1-1; D is possibly TRBD1 (5 bases). Sequenced material: memory CD8+ T cells sorted from blood. Sample subset: CD45RO+ cells pooled with CCR7-negative TemRA cells. The receptor was isolated from a man younger than 45 in good health. The CDR3 here is CASSIGGGTFF. Here the CDR3 DNA reads TGTGCCAGCAGCATCGGCGGGGGAACTTTCTTT.